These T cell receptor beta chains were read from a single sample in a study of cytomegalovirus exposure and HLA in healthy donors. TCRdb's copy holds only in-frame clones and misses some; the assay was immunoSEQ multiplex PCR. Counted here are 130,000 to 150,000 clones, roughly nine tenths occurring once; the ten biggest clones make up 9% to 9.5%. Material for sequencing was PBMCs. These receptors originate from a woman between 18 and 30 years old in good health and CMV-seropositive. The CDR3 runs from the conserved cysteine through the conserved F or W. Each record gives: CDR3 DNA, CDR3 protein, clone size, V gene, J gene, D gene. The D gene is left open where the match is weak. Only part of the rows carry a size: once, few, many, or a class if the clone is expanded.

cdr3_nt: TGCGCCAGCAGCCAAGGGAGGGTTAGGGACACTGAAGCTTTCTTT; cdr3_aa: CASSQGRVRDTEAFF; clone_size: -; v_call: TRBV4-3; j_call: TRBJ1-1; d_call: -
cdr3_nt: TGTGCCAGCAGTTGGGGGACTAGCGTCCACGAGCAGTCCTTC; cdr3_aa: CASSWGTSVHEQSF; clone_size: -; v_call: TRBV6-5; j_call: TRBJ2-7; d_call: TRBD2
cdr3_nt: TGTGCCAGCAGTGAAGTACGACAGGGTAACTCTGGAAACACCATATATTTT; cdr3_aa: CASSEVRQGNSGNTIYF; clone_size: -; v_call: TRBV6-1; j_call: TRBJ1-3; d_call: TRBD1
cdr3_nt: TGTGCCAGCAGTTTCATCTATAGCAATCAGCCCCAGCATTTT; cdr3_aa: CASSFIYSNQPQHF; clone_size: -; v_call: TRBV27; j_call: TRBJ1-5; d_call: -
cdr3_nt: TGTGCCAGCAGCCAAGATACAGGGGGCCGCTATGGCTACACCTTC; cdr3_aa: CASSQDTGGRYGYTF; clone_size: -; v_call: TRBV4-2; j_call: TRBJ1-2; d_call: TRBD1
cdr3_nt: TGTGCCACCAGCAGAGGGGGGGACAGGGCTGATGAGCAGTTCTTC; cdr3_aa: CATSRGGDRADEQFF; clone_size: -; v_call: TRBV15; j_call: TRBJ2-1; d_call: TRBD1
cdr3_nt: TGTGCCACCAAATCTTCGACAGGGGACTATGGCTACACCTTC; cdr3_aa: CATKSSTGDYGYTF; clone_size: -; v_call: TRBV2; j_call: TRBJ1-2; d_call: TRBD1
cdr3_nt: TGTGCCAGCAGTTTAGGGGACAGCATCAATGAGCAGTTCTTC; cdr3_aa: CASSLGDSINEQFF; clone_size: -; v_call: TRBV27; j_call: TRBJ2-1; d_call: TRBD1
cdr3_nt: TGTGCCAGCTCACCACCGGGACAGGGGGCGGGCTACACCTTC; cdr3_aa: CASSPPGQGAGYTF; clone_size: -; v_call: TRBV18; j_call: TRBJ1-2; d_call: TRBD1
cdr3_nt: TGTGCCAGCAGCCCGGGACAGTTGGTTGGCTACACCTTC; cdr3_aa: CASSPGQLVGYTF; clone_size: -; v_call: TRBV6-5; j_call: TRBJ1-2; d_call: TRBD1
cdr3_nt: TGTGCCAGCAGTGAATATTCGGGGGTGTGGGGCGAGCAGTACTTC; cdr3_aa: CASSEYSGVWGEQYF; clone_size: -; v_call: TRBV6-1; j_call: TRBJ2-7; d_call: -
cdr3_nt: TGTGCCAGTAGTATTGGTCAGGGGGCAGAGACCCAGTACTTC; cdr3_aa: CASSIGQGAETQYF; clone_size: once; v_call: TRBV19; j_call: TRBJ2-5; d_call: TRBD1
cdr3_nt: TGTGCCACCAGCATACTCCGGGACAGGGGTCTTGATAACTATGGCTACACCTTC; cdr3_aa: CATSILRDRGLDNYGYTF; clone_size: -; v_call: TRBV15; j_call: TRBJ1-2; d_call: TRBD1
cdr3_nt: TGTGCCAGCAGCCCAGAGCGGACGGCTAGCACAGATACGCAGTATTTT; cdr3_aa: CASSPERTASTDTQYF; clone_size: -; v_call: TRBV5-5; j_call: TRBJ2-3; d_call: -
cdr3_nt: TGTGCCAGCTCACCCAACGCCGGGACAGGGGTTCTAAGTAATGGCTACACCTTC; cdr3_aa: CASSPNAGTGVLSNGYTF; clone_size: -; v_call: TRBV18; j_call: TRBJ1-2; d_call: TRBD1
cdr3_nt: TGTGCCAGCAGTTTACGGGATAGACAGGGTGAAAAACTGTTTTTT; cdr3_aa: CASSLRDRQGEKLFF; clone_size: -; v_call: TRBV28; j_call: TRBJ1-4; d_call: TRBD1
cdr3_nt: TGTGCCAGCAGCCAAGACCGCCTAGCGGGCAATGAGCAGTTCTTC; cdr3_aa: CASSQDRLAGNEQFF; clone_size: -; v_call: TRBV4-2; j_call: TRBJ2-1; d_call: TRBD2
cdr3_nt: TGTGCCAGCAGCCACGACAGGAGCTCCTACGAGCAGTACTTC; cdr3_aa: CASSHDRSSYEQYF; clone_size: once; v_call: TRBV7-9; j_call: TRBJ2-7; d_call: -
cdr3_nt: TGTGCCAGCGGCGCTAGCGTTTCGCAGTATTTT; cdr3_aa: CASGASVSQYF; clone_size: once; v_call: TRBV6-5; j_call: TRBJ2-3; d_call: -
cdr3_nt: TGTGCCAGCAGTTTGGGGGGTAACACTGAAGCTTTCTTT; cdr3_aa: CASSLGGNTEAFF; clone_size: -; v_call: TRBV28; j_call: TRBJ1-1; d_call: -
cdr3_nt: TGTGCCAGCAGTATTAACAGGGATCTTAACACTGAAGCTTTCTTT; cdr3_aa: CASSINRDLNTEAFF; clone_size: -; v_call: TRBV6-5; j_call: TRBJ1-1; d_call: -
cdr3_nt: TGTGCCAGCAGCTTAGTTAGCGGGGGGGCAACAGATACGCAGTATTTT; cdr3_aa: CASSLVSGGATDTQYF; clone_size: -; v_call: TRBV11-2; j_call: TRBJ2-3; d_call: TRBD2
cdr3_nt: TGTGCCAGCAGCTTATCGCCCCTGGTGGGGGGTTCAGATACGCAGTATTTT; cdr3_aa: CASSLSPLVGGSDTQYF; clone_size: -; v_call: TRBV11-2; j_call: TRBJ2-3; d_call: -
cdr3_nt: TGTGCCAGTAGGGACAGGGGCACAGATACGCAGTATTTT; cdr3_aa: CASRDRGTDTQYF; clone_size: -; v_call: TRBV19; j_call: TRBJ2-3; d_call: TRBD1
cdr3_nt: TGTGCCAGCAGTAGGGGACAGGGAGATAATCAGCCCCAGCATTTT; cdr3_aa: CASSRGQGDNQPQHF; clone_size: -; v_call: TRBV6-5; j_call: TRBJ1-5; d_call: TRBD1
cdr3_nt: TGTGCCAGTAGTATGGGGTCCAGGGGAGTCGGCTACACCTTC; cdr3_aa: CASSMGSRGVGYTF; clone_size: -; v_call: TRBV19; j_call: TRBJ1-2; d_call: -
cdr3_nt: TGTGCCAGCAGCTCCCTCGGGACAGGGATTTTCAACGAGCAGTACTTC; cdr3_aa: CASSSLGTGIFNEQYF; clone_size: -; v_call: TRBV7-9; j_call: TRBJ2-7; d_call: TRBD1
cdr3_nt: TGTGCCAGCACCCCGCTGAGGGCGGGAAATGAGCAGTTCTTC; cdr3_aa: CASTPLRAGNEQFF; clone_size: -; v_call: TRBV7-2; j_call: TRBJ2-1; d_call: -
cdr3_nt: TGTGCCAGCAGCTCCCGGGGTAACTATGGCTACACCTTC; cdr3_aa: CASSSRGNYGYTF; clone_size: -; v_call: TRBV27; j_call: TRBJ1-2; d_call: -
cdr3_nt: TGCAGCGCGGAGGGGTGGAACTCCTACGAGCAGTACTTC; cdr3_aa: CSAEGWNSYEQYF; clone_size: -; v_call: TRBV29-1; j_call: TRBJ2-7; d_call: -
cdr3_nt: TGTGCCAGCAGCTCTGGACCTCGGGGGTCCTACGAGCAGTACTTC; cdr3_aa: CASSSGPRGSYEQYF; clone_size: -; v_call: TRBV7-8; j_call: TRBJ2-7; d_call: -
cdr3_nt: TGTGCCAGCAGTGGCAACCCGGGACAGGGTCGGGGCTACACCTTC; cdr3_aa: CASSGNPGQGRGYTF; clone_size: -; v_call: TRBV6-6; j_call: TRBJ1-2; d_call: TRBD1
cdr3_nt: TGTGCCAGCAGCCCCGACAGGGAGTCCTATAATTCACCCCTCCACTTT; cdr3_aa: CASSPDRESYNSPLHF; clone_size: -; v_call: TRBV7-9; j_call: TRBJ1-6; d_call: TRBD1
cdr3_nt: TGTGCCAGTAGTATCGCGGCAGGGAATCAGCCCCAGCATTTT; cdr3_aa: CASSIAAGNQPQHF; clone_size: -; v_call: TRBV19; j_call: TRBJ1-5; d_call: -
cdr3_nt: TGTGCCAGCAGCCAGGCACAGACAGGGTCGGGAGTGACCCAGTACTTC; cdr3_aa: CASSQAQTGSGVTQYF; clone_size: -; v_call: TRBV4-2; j_call: TRBJ2-5; d_call: -
cdr3_nt: TGTGCCAGCAGTTTAAGGGGAATCGATTACACTGAAGCTTTCTTT; cdr3_aa: CASSLRGIDYTEAFF; clone_size: -; v_call: TRBV28; j_call: TRBJ1-1; d_call: -
cdr3_nt: TGCGCCAGCAGCCAGGGCGAGGGCTTGGGCTCCTACGAGCAGTACTTC; cdr3_aa: CASSQGEGLGSYEQYF; clone_size: -; v_call: TRBV4-1; j_call: TRBJ2-7; d_call: -
cdr3_nt: TGTGCCAGCAGTACCCTAGCGGGGGGGCCCGGGGAGCTGTTTTTT; cdr3_aa: CASSTLAGGPGELFF; clone_size: -; v_call: TRBV2; j_call: TRBJ2-2; d_call: TRBD2
cdr3_nt: TGTGCCAGCTCACCCGCGACAGGGGGCTTGGGCAATCAGCCCCAGCATTTT; cdr3_aa: CASSPATGGLGNQPQHF; clone_size: -; v_call: TRBV18; j_call: TRBJ1-5; d_call: TRBD1
cdr3_nt: TGTGCCAGCTCACCACGACAGGTCCTTGGGGGCGAGCAGTACTTC; cdr3_aa: CASSPRQVLGGEQYF; clone_size: -; v_call: TRBV18; j_call: TRBJ2-7; d_call: -
cdr3_nt: TGTGCCAGCAGTGAAGCCGCGCCTTACAATGAGCAGTTCTTC; cdr3_aa: CASSEAAPYNEQFF; clone_size: -; v_call: TRBV2; j_call: TRBJ2-1; d_call: -
cdr3_nt: TGTGCCAGCAGTGCACAGGGGGTCGGTCAGCCCCAGCATTTT; cdr3_aa: CASSAQGVGQPQHF; clone_size: -; v_call: TRBV28; j_call: TRBJ1-5; d_call: TRBD1
cdr3_nt: TGTGCCAGCAACCAAAGAATGACAGGGCCCTACGAGCAGTACTTC; cdr3_aa: CASNQRMTGPYEQYF; clone_size: -; v_call: TRBV2; j_call: TRBJ2-7; d_call: TRBD1
cdr3_nt: TGCGCCAGCAGCCAAGAACATTTATGGGGGCAGGACACTGAAGCTTTCTTT; cdr3_aa: CASSQEHLWGQDTEAFF; clone_size: -; v_call: TRBV4-1; j_call: TRBJ1-1; d_call: -
cdr3_nt: TGTGCCACCAGCAGAGGAGGGCCAAACGAGGGCTACGAGCAGTACTTC; cdr3_aa: CATSRGGPNEGYEQYF; clone_size: -; v_call: TRBV15; j_call: TRBJ2-7; d_call: -
cdr3_nt: TGTGCCAGCAGCTCTAGCGGGGGGAACACCGGGGAGCTGTTTTTT; cdr3_aa: CASSSSGGNTGELFF; clone_size: -; v_call: TRBV28; j_call: TRBJ2-2; d_call: TRBD2
cdr3_nt: TGTGCCTGGAGTGTACTCCACGAGCAGTACTTC; cdr3_aa: CAWSVLHEQYF; clone_size: -; v_call: TRBV30; j_call: TRBJ2-7; d_call: -
cdr3_nt: TGCGCCAGCAGCCAAGATCCCTCCACAGGGACTAACTATGGCTACACCTTC; cdr3_aa: CASSQDPSTGTNYGYTF; clone_size: -; v_call: TRBV4-1; j_call: TRBJ1-2; d_call: -
cdr3_nt: TGTGCCATCAGTGAGCCACAGGGGGCCGGAGGTGGTGAGCAGTACTTC; cdr3_aa: CAISEPQGAGGGEQYF; clone_size: -; v_call: TRBV10-3; j_call: TRBJ2-7; d_call: TRBD1
cdr3_nt: TGTGCCAGTAGTATAGAGGGCAGGGGAAACCCCTACGAGCAGTACTTC; cdr3_aa: CASSIEGRGNPYEQYF; clone_size: -; v_call: TRBV19; j_call: TRBJ2-7; d_call: -
cdr3_nt: TGTGCCAGCAGCGTAGAGGGGATGCGTGAAAAACTGTTTTTT; cdr3_aa: CASSVEGMREKLFF; clone_size: -; v_call: TRBV9; j_call: TRBJ1-4; d_call: -
cdr3_nt: TGTGCCAGCAGCTTGGAACGGACTGAAGCTTTCTTT; cdr3_aa: CASSLERTEAFF; clone_size: -; v_call: TRBV5-6; j_call: TRBJ1-1; d_call: -
cdr3_nt: TGTGCCAGTAGTTGGGGCAACGCGAACACCGGGGAGCTGTTTTTT; cdr3_aa: CASSWGNANTGELFF; clone_size: -; v_call: TRBV19; j_call: TRBJ2-2; d_call: -
cdr3_nt: TGTGCCAGCAGTGCGGAGGGACAGGGAATTTCGGCCCTCCACTTT; cdr3_aa: CASSAEGQGISALHF; clone_size: -; v_call: TRBV28; j_call: TRBJ1-6; d_call: TRBD1
cdr3_nt: TGTGCCACCAGCTCAGGGGGATTCGGAAATTCACCCCTCCACTTT; cdr3_aa: CATSSGGFGNSPLHF; clone_size: once; v_call: TRBV15; j_call: TRBJ1-6; d_call: TRBD1
cdr3_nt: TGTGCCAGCAGCCAAGGGCGGGGGGGAAACACCGGGGAGCTGTTTTTT; cdr3_aa: CASSQGRGGNTGELFF; clone_size: -; v_call: TRBV4-2; j_call: TRBJ2-2; d_call: TRBD2
cdr3_nt: TGCGCCAGCAGCTTGGGACTAGCGGGGGCTGTCTACGAGCAGTACTTC; cdr3_aa: CASSLGLAGAVYEQYF; clone_size: once; v_call: TRBV5-1; j_call: TRBJ2-7; d_call: TRBD2
cdr3_nt: TGTGCCAGCAGTGATGGACAGGGGGCAGGGGATACGCAGTATTTT; cdr3_aa: CASSDGQGAGDTQYF; clone_size: -; v_call: TRBV2; j_call: TRBJ2-3; d_call: TRBD1
cdr3_nt: TGTGCCAGCACCTCTTTGGGGGAGACAGGGCAGACCTATAATTCACCCCTCCACTTT; cdr3_aa: CASTSLGETGQTYNSPLHF; clone_size: -; v_call: TRBV27; j_call: TRBJ1-6; d_call: TRBD1
cdr3_nt: TGTGCCAGCAGCTTAAACCCCACAGGGGGTCGGGATACGCAGTATTTT; cdr3_aa: CASSLNPTGGRDTQYF; clone_size: -; v_call: TRBV7-3; j_call: TRBJ2-3; d_call: TRBD1